This entry lists 7 T cell receptor beta chains sequenced from one sample in a study of shared clonotypes between healthy human individuals (dated by TCRdb to about 2020). The library was generated by the immunoSEQ multiplex PCR assay. The table comes from immuneACCESS by way of TCRdb, which keeps in-frame sequences with V and J called. Part of the clones is missing from these tables; in studies checked, under half for an unresolved V gene and the rest for unknown reasons. This sample lists about 1.1 million clones; roughly 80% were detected once. Over 0.8% of the sample lies in the top ten. Sequenced: memory CD4+ T cells from PBMCs. The sample's cell subset or site label, decoded: CD45RA-negative fraction. The receptor set was obtained from a man aged 18 to 30 in good health. Some clones in this sample may be carry-over from other donors' samples.

The chain joins TRBV30 to TRBJ2-1; 7 bases align to TRBD2. J was trimmed by 6 bases and V by 2 bases; bases with no gene match: 4. CDR1 GTSNPN and CDR2 SVGIG come from the germline V gene (reference sequence). The CDR3 is made up of 13 amino acids. CDR3 bases: TGTGCCTGGAGTACCGGGACTACCAATGAGCAGTTCTTC. It is translated as CAWSTGTTNEQFF.

V is TRBV25-1 and J is TRBJ2-3; D remains unclear. Germline V gene sequence: CDR1 MGHDK, CDR2 SYGVNS. V dropped 4 bases and J dropped 4 bases, with 12 bases sitting between them. This CDR3 is built from 14 residues. Here the CDR3 DNA reads TGTGCCAGCAGTGGTGTACAACCCGCAGATACGCAGTATTTT. Translated: CASSGVQPADTQYF.

This clone appeared once. The rearrangement uses TRBV28 and TRBJ2-2; 11 nucleotides align to TRBD2. CDR1 is MDHEN, CDR2 SYDVKM, per germline. Losses at the gene ends were 11 bases for V and 5 bases for J; bases not matched to a gene: 7. The CDR3 is made up of 14 amino acids. The CDR3 sequence: CAARGLAVTGELFF. CDR3 sequence (DNA): TGTGCCGCGCGGGGACTAGCGGTTACCGGGGAGCTGTTTTTT.

The chain joins TRBV7-6 to TRBJ2-1; 8 nucleotides match TRBD1. The CDR3 has 15 residues. Germline CDR1 reads SGHVS; CDR2 reads FNYEAQ. The V gene end was trimmed by 3 bases and the J gene end by 2 bases; junction bases not matched to a gene: 3. The CDR3 here is CASSFSGQAYNEQFF. CDR3 DNA: TGTGCCAGCAGCTTCTCGGGACAGGCCTACAATGAGCAGTTCTTC.

This chain connects TRBV28 to TRBJ2-7, with D perhaps assigned TRBD1 or TRBD2 (6 bases each). This CDR3 has 13 amino acids. CDR1 is MDHEN, CDR2 SYDVKM, per germline. Trimming took 3 bases from V and 4 from J, leaving 10 bases between them. For the CDR3, the DNA is TGTGCCAGCAGTTTCGGGGGCAGATACGAGCAGTACTTC. Translation gives CASSFGGRYEQYF.

The rearrangement uses TRBV9 and TRBJ2-5; TRBD2 agrees at 9 bases. This CDR3 comprises 14 residues. Germline V gene sequence: CDR1 SGDLS, CDR2 YYNGEE. The V and J ends lost 3 bases and 2 bases, in that order; junction bases with no gene match: 2. The CDR3 is CASSGLAGQETQYF. DNA of the CDR3: TGTGCCAGCAGCGGTCTAGCGGGACAAGAGACCCAGTACTTC.

To note about this clone: This specimen includes other DNA sequences encoding the same CDR3. This chain links TRBV28 with TRBJ1-2; 9 positions match TRBD1. This CDR3 has 13 amino acids. V lost 6 bases, J lost 4 bases, and 3 bases stayed unmatched. Germline assignment: CDR1 MDHEN and CDR2 SYDVKM. The CDR3 is CASSGQGSYGYTF. CDR3 bases: TGTGCCAGCAGCGGACAGGGGAGCTATGGCTACACCTTC.